Reported below is one T cell receptor (beta chain). Its cognate antigen has yet to be identified. No per-base quality is available; no much larger clone lies one base away. The data were obtained in a study of response to subunit inactivated influenza vaccine listed by TCRdb under 2018. Study-wide context: Deep quantitative profiling of the T cell receptor repertoire was used in the study to follow responses to a trivalent subunit inactivated influenza vaccine.

Cut back by 8 bases and 1 base, the V and J ends lie 14 bases apart. Sequences MDHEN (CDR1) and SYDVKM (CDR2) are obtained from the germline V gene. Including cysteine and phenylalanine, the CDR3 has 15 amino acids. Only the CDR3 part of the read is kept: 45 bases, read in frame from the first base. Receptor libraries were prepared by RT-PCR. Sequencing was performed on an Illumina HiSeq 2500. The public sequencing data were trimmed at Q25 with fastp and processed into clonotypes with MiXCR by TCRdb, which kept only in-frame beta chains. Under each unique CDR3 protein, matching rows form one entry showing the most common genes and DNA. Here the sample has 500,000 to 550,000 distinct CDR3 sequences; around a quarter occur a single time. Jointly, the top ten make up approximately 3% of the sample. Study-level results and caveats: The authors suggested that each seasonal influenza vaccination may recruit only a limited number of new T cells.

This same sample was also taken into another study, of T cells expressing NK-cell markers. Drawing on the second study: TCR beta cDNA libraries were made by 5'RACE template switching that added a universal primer site and unique molecular identifiers. In sorted CD3+CD56+NKG2C+, CD3+CD56+NKG2C- and CD3+CD56-NKG2C+ T-cell subsets from several donors, TCR beta-chain repertoires were profiled. Most of the eight sequenced donors were HCMV-seropositive and one was HCMV-seronegative. To restrict sorting to alphabetaTCR-expressing T cells, an anti-gammadeltaTCR antibody was added in several experiments. In a handful of donors, the dominant CD3+CD56+NKG2C+ clonotypes were among the top 10 CD8+ clonotypes and accounted for about 1.0-7.5% of CD8+ T cells. Those dominant clonotypes were again the most abundant among CD3+CD56-NKG2C+ cells in a few donors, at about 25-65%. Whether the expanded NKG2C-expressing T cell clones were specific for HCMV antigens was left unclear. Randomly selected healthy volunteers, three men and five women, were used as the eight sequenced donors. HCMV serostatus was determined by detecting HCMV-specific IgG in serum with a commercial ELISA kit. Ficoll density gradient centrifugation was used to isolate peripheral blood mononuclear cells from blood. Using Miltenyi isolation kits, CD4+ and CD8+ T cells were isolated from PBMC through magnetic immunoseparation. cDNA synthesis was primed from the TCR beta constant segment and was followed by two successive PCR amplification steps. Sequencing of the libraries produced 2 x 150 bp reads on Illumina HiSeq 2000/2500, MiSeq or NextSeq. MIGEC was used to demultiplex reads and group the reads by UMI, and MiTCR was used to assemble and quantify clonotypes. To exclude erroneous sequences, any TCR cDNA sequence not supported by at least two reads was discarded. Downstream repertoire analysis used the tcR package, and clonotypes were matched across fractions by CDR3 nucleotide sequence plus V segment. VDJmatch was used to annotate antigen specificity against VDJdb, with one amino acid substitution allowed in CDR3.

The sequence was collected from a man aged 45-65 years who received an inactivated influenza vaccine. Donor details come from another sample of the same person, matched by shared clones. The chain is encoded by TRBV28 joined to TRBJ2-2; the best D guess is TRBD1, with 6 bases matching. The sequenced sample was CD4+ T cells sorted from PBMCs, obtained 11 to 12 days after vaccination. For the CDR3, the sequence is CASWTAGMNTGELFF. The nucleotide sequence reads TGTGCCAGCTGGACAGCCGGAATGAACACCGGGGAGCTGTTTTTT. Reference TRBV28 and TRBJ2-2 proteins supply the regions before and after the CDR3; the full variable domain is: DVKVTQSSRYLVKRTGEKVFLECVQDMDHENMFWYRQDPGLGLRLIYFSYDVKMKEKGDIPEGYSVSREKKERFSLILESASTNQTSMYLCASWTAGMNTGELFFGEGSRLTVL.